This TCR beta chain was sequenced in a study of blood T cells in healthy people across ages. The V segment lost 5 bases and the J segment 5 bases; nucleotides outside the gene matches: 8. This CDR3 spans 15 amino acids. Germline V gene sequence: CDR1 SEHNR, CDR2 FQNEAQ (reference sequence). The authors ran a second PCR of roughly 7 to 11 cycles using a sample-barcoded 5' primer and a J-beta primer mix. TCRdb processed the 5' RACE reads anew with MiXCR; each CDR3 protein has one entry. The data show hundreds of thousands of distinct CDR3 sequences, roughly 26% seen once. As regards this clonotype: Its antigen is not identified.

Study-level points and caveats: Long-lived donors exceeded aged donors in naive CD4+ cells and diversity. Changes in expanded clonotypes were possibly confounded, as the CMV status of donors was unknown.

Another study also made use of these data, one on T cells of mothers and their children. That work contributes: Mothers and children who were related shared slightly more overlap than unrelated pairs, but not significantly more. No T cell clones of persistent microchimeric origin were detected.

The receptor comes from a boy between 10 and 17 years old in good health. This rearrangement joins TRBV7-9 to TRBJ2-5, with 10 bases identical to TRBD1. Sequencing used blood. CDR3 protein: CASSPPEDRGETQYF. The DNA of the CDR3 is TGTGCCAGCAGCCCGCCAGAGGACAGGGGGGAGACCCAGTACTTC. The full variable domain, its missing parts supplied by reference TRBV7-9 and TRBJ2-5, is DTGVSQNPRHKITKRGQNVTFRCDPISEHNRLYWYRQTLGQGPEFLTYFQNEAQLEKSRLLSDRFSAERPKGSFSTLEIQRTEQGDSAMYLCASSPPEDRGETQYFGPGTRLLVL.